The clone carrying this T cell receptor beta chain was recorded many times. Its antigen remains unidentified. One end of the junction is discordant with germline, which a read error may explain. Template material for amplifying TCR beta CDR3 regions consisted of RNA transcripts. Researchers ran a first-round RT-PCR on the TCR CDR3 using the HTBI primer set. TCRdb re-analysed the multiplex PCR reads in MiXCR, keeping a single row per CDR3 protein. The sample records about 350,000 distinct CDR3 sequences, roughly 18% being singletons. Each diagnosis drew on symptoms, thyroxine, TRAb, thyroid ultrasound and orbital computed tomography findings. This entry comes from a study of T cells in Graves' hyperthyroidism and ophthalmopathy. Across the study: Peripheral blood samples were taken at initial diagnosis, prior to any treatment. The study, taken as a whole, reports: Ophthalmopathy was told apart from stable hyperthyroidism by a 13 V-J model. Most clonotypes expanded in thyroid above 0.001 were likewise present in blood.

The V gene's germline CDR1 is SGHVS and CDR2 FQNEAQ. There are 17 residues in the CDR3. The genes are TRBV7-8 and TRBJ1-2; D might be TRBD1 (6 bases). Sample: blood. The sequence was obtained from a woman between 40 and 55 years old with Graves' ophthalmopathy. The chain's CDR3 is CASSFLNIYGGSDGHTF. The DNA of the CDR3 is TGTGCCAGCAGCTTCCTTAATATATACGGGGGCTCGGATGGCCACACCTTC.